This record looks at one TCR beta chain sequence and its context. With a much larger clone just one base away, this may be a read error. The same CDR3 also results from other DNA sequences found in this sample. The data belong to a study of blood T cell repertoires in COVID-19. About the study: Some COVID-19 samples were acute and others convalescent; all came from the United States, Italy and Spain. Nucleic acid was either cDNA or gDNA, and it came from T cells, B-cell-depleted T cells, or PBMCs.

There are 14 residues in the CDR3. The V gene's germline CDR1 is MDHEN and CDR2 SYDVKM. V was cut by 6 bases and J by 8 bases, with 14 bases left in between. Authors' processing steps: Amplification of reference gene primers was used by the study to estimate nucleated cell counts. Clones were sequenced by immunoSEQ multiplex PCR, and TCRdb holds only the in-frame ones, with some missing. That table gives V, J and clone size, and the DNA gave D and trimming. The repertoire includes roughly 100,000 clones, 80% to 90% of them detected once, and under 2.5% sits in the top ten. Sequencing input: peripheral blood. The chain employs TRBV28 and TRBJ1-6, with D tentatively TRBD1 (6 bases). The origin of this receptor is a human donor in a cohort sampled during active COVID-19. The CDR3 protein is CASSNDRSHSPLHF. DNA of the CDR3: TGTGCCAGCAGCAATGACAGGAGTCATTCACCCCTCCACTTT.